Following are 27 T cell receptor beta chains from one sample sequenced in a study of CD8+CD57+ T cells in acquired aplastic anemia. Researchers used genomic DNA as the template to profile TCR beta VDJ and CDR3. Each CDR3 protein is one row after TCRdb ran MiXCR on the reads. The sample contains some 150,000 distinct CDR3 sequences, over 55% of which appear only once. The patients chosen for sequencing had shown expansion of CD8+CD57+ cells (detected by flow cytometry). Sequencing used sorted CD4+, CD8+, or CD8+CD57+ T cells (not recorded which) from PBMCs. The receptor source for this set is a human donor with aplastic anemia.

The gene calls are TRBV10-3 and TRBJ1-2, with TRBD1 identical over 12 bases. CDR1 and CDR2 (germline): ENHRY, SYGVKD. Unmatched junction bases numbered 11, after V lost 8 bases and J lost 4 bases. There are 16 residues in the CDR3. The CDR3 nucleotides are TGTGCCATCTCCGGGACAGGGGGCGATGGCGGCTATGGCTACACCTTC. This codes for CAISGTGGDGGYGYTF.

The CDR3 region is CASSSGQPNTEAFF. The CDR3 bases are TGTGCCAGCAGCTCCGGACAGCCGAACACTGAAGCTTTCTTT. The V and J genes are TRBV9 and TRBJ1-1; a possible D gene is TRBD1 (6 bases). V dropped 4 bases and J dropped 1 base, with 11 bases sitting between them. Germline V CDR1 and CDR2: SGDLS, YYNGEE. The CDR3 has 14 residues.

This chain connects TRBV7-8 to TRBJ2-3; 7 bases match TRBD1. V shed 2 bases and J 3 bases; nucleotides not matched to a gene: 14. The germline gives CDR1 SGHVS, CDR2 FQNEAQ. There are 18 residues in the CDR3. CDR3 sequence reads: CASSLQVQGQRRTDTQYF. The CDR3 nucleotides are TGTGCCAGCAGCTTACAAGTCCAGGGACAGCGAAGGACAGATACGCAGTATTTT.

There are a few counts of this clonotype. The gene calls are TRBV20-1 and TRBJ1-5; no definite D call. The germline gives CDR1 DFQATT, CDR2 SNEGSKA (reference sequence). The V end lost 1 base, the J end lost 0 bases, and 7 bases lay between the germline ends. The CDR3 runs 14 residues. The CDR3 protein is CSARGYNSNQPQHF. The CDR3 nucleotides are TGCAGTGCTAGAGGGTACAATAGCAATCAGCCCCAGCATTTT.

The chain joins TRBV9 to TRBJ2-5; TRBD2 agrees at 7 bases. CDR1 and CDR2 (germline): SGDLS, YYNGEE. The CDR3 sequence is 15 residues long. V was clipped by 0 bases and J by 4 bases; unmatched bases: 6. The CDR3 DNA sequence: TGTGCCAGCAGCGTAGGGGGGGGGGTATCAGAGACCCAGTACTTC. Amino acid sequence: CASSVGGGVSETQYF.

The chain carries TRBV20-1 and TRBJ2-5; D is perhaps TRBD2 (6 bases). V was shortened by 1 base and J by 5 bases, with 8 bases between the two germline ends. Germline values: CDR1 DFQATT, CDR2 SNEGSKA (reference sequence). CDR3 length: 12 amino acids. The CDR3 bases are TGCAGTGCTAGAGGGGCGGGGGAGACCCAGTACTTC. Translating gives CSARGAGETQYF.

The chain is built from TRBV6-5 and TRBJ2-5; 9 bases agree with TRBD1. The CDR3 sequence is 15 residues long. Germline trimming cut 4 bases from V and 2 bases from J; bases unmatched to any gene: 5. Germline V lookup: CDR1 MNHEY, CDR2 SVGAGI. The chain's CDR3 is CASSSGTGWQETQYF. The CDR3 coding sequence is TGTGCCAGCAGTTCAGGGACAGGGTGGCAAGAGACCCAGTACTTC.

Details on this clonotype: One base away lies a much larger clone, so this may be a sequencing read error. DNA of the CDR3: TGTGCCAGCAGTGCCCTCTACGAGCAGTACTTC. Its protein is CASSALYEQYF. The chain links TRBV2 to TRBJ2-7; no clear D gene. In germline, CDR1 is SNHLY, CDR2 FYNNEI. V was cut by 4 bases and J by 3 bases, with 4 bases left in between. The CDR3 runs 11 residues.

This clonotype was seen just once. The CDR3 loop reads CATPGLAGVVEQFF. The CDR3 DNA reads TGTGCCACCCCGGGACTAGCGGGAGTGGTTGAGCAGTTCTTC. This chain uses TRBV24-1 with TRBJ2-1; 14 bases line up with TRBD2. V lost 9 bases, J lost 9 bases, and 6 bases stayed unmatched. CDR1 is KGHDR and CDR2 is SFDVKD in the germline V gene. CDR3 length equals 14 residues.

This chain connects TRBV29-1 to TRBJ2-1; possible D gene TRBD1, 5 bases. V was cut by 5 bases and J by 7 bases, with 12 bases left in between. From germline, CDR1 is SQVTM and CDR2 ANQGSEA. The CDR3 totals 12 residues. The CDR3 nucleotides read TGCAGCGTTCGCCAGGGCGGAAATGAGCAGTTCTTC. It encodes CSVRQGGNEQFF.

This chain links TRBV7-2 with TRBJ2-3; 7 bases are shared with TRBD1. The germline CDR1 and CDR2 sequences are SGHTA and FQGNSA. J was trimmed by 0 bases and V by 8 bases; bases with no gene match: 11. This CDR3 contains 16 residues. The CDR3, as DNA: TGTGCCAGCTCACCCGCGACAGGGCCCAGCACAGATACGCAGTATTTT. This sequence encodes CASSPATGPSTDTQYF.

Within the sample, this clonotype is medium-sized. The chain has TRBV6-4 and TRBJ1-6, with no clear D. Trimming took off 3 bases at V and 10 bases at J, with 13 bases between the two ends. The CDR3 loop spans 14 amino acids. Germline CDR1 MRHNA, CDR2 SNTAGT. The CDR3, as DNA: TGTGCCAGCAGTGAGAGGGAGGGTGGATCACCCCTCCACTTT. It translates to CASSEREGGSPLHF.

This chain joins TRBV19 and TRBJ2-5, with a possible D match to TRBD1 (7 bases). Germline V gene lookup returns CDR1 LNHDA and CDR2 SQIVND (reference sequence). The CDR3 is made up of 16 amino acids. Trimming pared 1 base from V and 7 bases from J, leaving 19 bases between. CDR3 in DNA: TGTGCCAGTAGTATAGTTCCCGGGACAGTGGAGGGGACCCAGTACTTC. Encoded protein: CASSIVPGTVEGTQYF.

The chain is built from TRBV10-3 and TRBJ2-7; tentatively, D is TRBD1 or TRBD2 (5 bases each). The CDR3 contains 14 residues. V was cut by 6 bases and J by 0 bases, with 12 bases left in between. Germline assignment: CDR1 ENHRY and CDR2 SYGVKD. CDR3 sequence: CAIRGPSSSYEQYF. The CDR3, as DNA: TGTGCCATCAGGGGACCGAGTAGCTCCTACGAGCAGTACTTC.

This clonotype occurred once. This chain connects TRBV7-9 to TRBJ2-7, with unresolved D. The germline V and J ends were trimmed by 5 bases and 5 bases, with 16 bases remaining between them. Germline V gene sequence: CDR1 SEHNR, CDR2 FQNEAQ (reference sequence). This CDR3 has 14 amino acids. CDR3 sequence (DNA): TGTGCCAGCAGCCGGGTATTTTCCTCGGACGAGCAGTACTTC. Amino acids: CASSRVFSSDEQYF.

V usage is TRBV5-1 and J usage is TRBJ2-1, with 11 positions matching TRBD2. The CDR3 runs 15 residues. J lost 9 bases, V lost 4 bases, and 9 bases had no gene match. Looked up from germline, CDR1 is SGHRS and CDR2 is YFSETQ. The CDR3 DNA sequence: TGCGCCAGCAGCAGGACTAGCGGGTACGGTAGTGAGCAGTTCTTC. The encoded protein is CASSRTSGYGSEQFF.

Written as DNA, the CDR3 is TGTGCCAGCAGTGGCAACAGGGAGGGAAACTATGGCTACACCTTC. It encodes CASSGNREGNYGYTF. This chain links TRBV25-1 with TRBJ1-2; D is perhaps TRBD1 (6 bases). V lost 4 bases to trimming and J lost 2 bases, with 14 bases between them. The germline gives CDR1 MGHDK, CDR2 SYGVNS. The CDR3 runs 15 residues.

The J gene is TRBJ1-1, the V gene TRBV10-1; 9 bases map to TRBD1. After removal of 0 bases from V and 6 bases from J, the junction contained 11 bases not matched to a gene. This CDR3 contains 17 residues. The germline V gene encodes CDR1 WNHNN and CDR2 SYGVQD (reference sequence). Here the CDR3 DNA reads TGCGCCAGCAGTGAGTCAAGTCCCTCAGGGACAGGGTCTGAAGCTTTCTTT. The encoded protein is CASSESSPSGTGSEAFF.

V usage is TRBV4-1 and J usage is TRBJ2-7; no reliable D call. This CDR3 contains 12 residues. V lost 0 bases to trimming and J lost 8 bases, with 8 bases between them. The germline V gene has CDR1 MGHRA and CDR2 YSYEKL. CDR3 protein: CASSQDRAKQYF. The CDR3 DNA reads as TGCGCCAGCAGCCAAGATAGGGCTAAGCAGTACTTC.

This clonotype has a single count. The V call is TRBV20-1, the J call TRBJ2-7, with 10 nucleotides matching TRBD2. With 4 bases clipped from V and 7 bases from J, the junction kept 13 bases outside the gene matches. The CDR3 has 15 residues. In germline, CDR1 is DFQATT, CDR2 SNEGSKA (reference sequence). CDR3 in amino acids: CSAMSPSGSLREQYF. CDR3 in DNA: TGCAGTGCTATGAGCCCTAGCGGGAGTCTTCGAGAGCAGTACTTC.

As for this clonotype: The CDR3 does not end in the conserved phenylalanine or tryptophan, so this is likely a read error. The rearrangement links TRBV25-1 to TRBJ1-1; TRBD1 is a possible D gene (5 bases). CDR1 is MGHDK, CDR2 SYGVNS, per germline. This CDR3 spans 13 amino acids. V was cut by 2 bases and J by 8 bases, with 12 bases left in between. The CDR3 region is CASSEGAAVEAFS. CDR3 bases: TGTGCCAGCAGTGAAGGGGCGGCGGTCGAAGCTTTCTCT.

The V call is TRBV20-1, the J call TRBJ1-1, with D unresolved. Deletions cut 0 bases from V and 7 bases from J, with 6 bases between. The CDR3 length is 11 residues. CDR1 is DFQATT, CDR2 SNEGSKA, per germline (reference sequence). CDR3 coding DNA: TGCAGTGCTAGAGACGGTGTTGAAGCTTTCTTT. This encodes CSARDGVEAFF.

The V gene is TRBV24-1, the J gene TRBJ1-2, with a tentative D call TRBD1 (6 bases). CDR1 KGHDR and CDR2 SFDVKD come from the germline V gene. V gave up 0 bases and J gave up 7 bases, with 8 bases separating them. This CDR3 is 13 amino acids long. CDR3 in amino acids: CATSDLGTTGYTF. Written as DNA, the CDR3 is TGTGCCACCAGTGATTTGGGGACAACTGGCTACACCTTC.

The chain is built from TRBV19 and TRBJ1-3; D may be TRBD1 (5 bases). The germline V gene has CDR1 LNHDA and CDR2 SQIVND (reference sequence). The ends were cut back, 7 bases at V and 0 bases at J, with 10 bases in the middle. CDR3 size: 14 residues. DNA for the CDR3: TGTGCCAGTACCTGGGGCCTCTCTGGAAACACCATATATTTT. Amino acids: CASTWGLSGNTIYF.

This chain links TRBV6-4 with TRBJ2-3, with D uncertain. Germline CDR1 reads MRHNA; CDR2 reads SNTAGT. CDR3 length: 19 amino acids. V gave up 0 bases and J gave up 1 base, with 20 bases separating them. CDR3 residues: CASSDSASSTESGTDTQYF. DNA for the CDR3: TGTGCCAGCAGTGACTCAGCCTCCTCAACAGAGTCGGGCACAGATACGCAGTATTTT.

V gene TRBV20-1 combines with J gene TRBJ1-1; tentatively, D is TRBD1 (6 bases). The CDR3 has 11 amino acids. CDR1 DFQATT and CDR2 SNEGSKA come from the germline V gene (reference sequence). The chain's CDR3 is CRDNRDTEAFF. The CDR3 bases are TGCAGGGATAACAGGGACACTGAAGCTTTCTTT.

A few counts support this clonotype. V usage is TRBV2 and J usage is TRBJ1-6; D ambiguous. CDR1 is SNHLY, CDR2 FYNNEI, per germline. V was shortened by 5 bases and J by 14 bases, with 25 bases between the two germline ends. The CDR3 length is 16 residues. The chain's CDR3 is CASSSQDRGFGLALHF. The CDR3 bases are TGTGCCAGCAGTAGCCAGGACCGGGGTTTCGGCTTAGCCCTCCACTTT.